This is a list of T cell receptor beta chains from one sample in a study of T-cell reconstitution after alpha-beta-depleted transplantation in children. One entry per CDR3 protein, called by TCRdb with MiXCR from the PCR reads. The sample lists about 980,000 distinct CDR3 sequences, around 30% occurring once. Here the sequenced sample was PBMCs, mostly from graft donor cells, taken 360 days after TCRalphabeta/CD19-depleted stem cell transplant. These receptor sequences come from a boy younger than two who had a stem cell transplant for SCID, so the T cells may come from the graft donor. Each CDR3 is given with its conserved first and last residue. A D gene is named only where the DNA matches it firmly. A clone size is listed for some rows: how often the clone was seen (once, few, many), or a class if it is expanded.

.	TRBV20-1	TRBJ1-5	.	TGCAGTGCCAGGAGGACAGCCGGATCCTACCAGCCCCAGCATTTT	CSARRTAGSYQPQHF
.	TRBV14	TRBJ1-2	few	TGTGCCAGCAGTCGGACAGACCCCTATGGCTACACCTTC	CASSRTDPYGYTF
TRBD1	TRBV18	TRBJ1-3	few	TGTGCCAGCTCACCCGGGGGACAGGACTCTGGAAACACCATATATTTT	CASSPGGQDSGNTIYF
TRBD1	TRBV7-2	TRBJ1-6	.	TGTGCCAGCAGCTTAGGTGTCTCAGGGGGATTGGATTCACCCCTCCACTTT	CASSLGVSGGLDSPLHF
TRBD1	TRBV4-1	TRBJ1-1	few	TGCGCCAGCAGCCAAGACGGGACAGGGATGAACACTGAAGCTTTCTTT	CASSQDGTGMNTEAFF
TRBD2	TRBV24-1	TRBJ2-3	once	TGTGCCACCAGTGACCCTAAACTAGCGGGGCGCACAGATACGCAGTATTTT	CATSDPKLAGRTDTQYF
.	TRBV13	TRBJ1-1	.	TGTGCCAGCAGCTTAGGTAGGGGAGCTACTGAAGCTTTCTTT	CASSLGRGATEAFF
.	TRBV1	TRBJ2-3	few	TGCACCAGCAGCCAGCCGGGACTAGCGGGGGGGCCTCTGAGGGATACGCAGTATTTT	CTSSQPGLAGGPLRDTQYF
.	TRBV20-1	TRBJ2-7	.	TGCAGTGCCGCCCATACCGGGACACTTAATTACGAGCAGTACTTC	CSAAHTGTLNYEQYF
TRBD1	TRBV18	TRBJ2-7	.	TGTGCCAGCTCACCGAAAGGGACAGGGGAGGAGCAGTACTTC	CASSPKGTGEEQYF
TRBD2	TRBV24-1	TRBJ2-1	few	TGTGCCACCAGTGATTCCCGGCCCCGACTAGCCCTGACCTACAATGAGCAGTTCTTC	CATSDSRPRLALTYNEQFF
TRBD2	TRBV20-1	TRBJ2-5	few	TGCAGTGCTAATAAACTCCTAGCGGGGGGGGCCGGGGAGACCCAGTACTTC	CSANKLLAGGAGETQYF
.	TRBV12-3/TRBV12-4	TRBJ1-1	.	TGTGCCACCAGTTTCCTAAATCGGGCGAATGAAGCTTTCTTT	CATSFLNRANEAFF
.	TRBV4-3	TRBJ1-1	.	TGCGCCAGCAGCCAAAGTTTTTCGGGCAGTAGGTCTGAAGCTTTCTTT	CASSQSFSGSRSEAFF
TRBD1	TRBV4-3	TRBJ1-1	.	TGCGCCAGCAGCCAAGATGCCCGGGACAGGGCTTCTGAAGCTTTCTTT	CASSQDARDRASEAFF
.	TRBV29-1	TRBJ2-1	many	TGCAGCGTTGTTCTTCGGGGGGCCAATGAGCAGTTCTTC	CSVVLRGANEQFF
TRBD1	TRBV20-1	TRBJ2-3	many	TGCAGTGCTAGATGGGTACCTCGACAGGGGGCAGATACGCAGTATTTT	CSARWVPRQGADTQYF
TRBD1	TRBV20-1	TRBJ2-5	.	TGCAGTGCTAGAGATGACAGGGGCACCCAGTACTTC	CSARDDRGTQYF
TRBD1	TRBV5-1	TRBJ2-2	.	TGCGCCAGCAGCTTATTAGCCGGGACAGCGAACACCGGGGAGCTGTTTTTT	CASSLLAGTANTGELFF
.	TRBV29-1	TRBJ2-7	.	TGCAGCGTTGAAGGGCAGGGGGGATCCTACGAGCAGTACTTC	CSVEGQGGSYEQYF
TRBD2	TRBV4-1	TRBJ2-2	many	TGCGCCAGCAGCCAAGATGGGCTAGCGGGGGGGACCGGGGAGCTGTTTTTT	CASSQDGLAGGTGELFF
.	TRBV15	TRBJ2-2	many	TGTGCCACCAGCGGGGTGGCAGGGAACACCGGGGAGCTGTTTTTT	CATSGVAGNTGELFF
.	TRBV28	TRBJ1-5	few	TGTGCCAGCAAGAATCCGGGACGGTTGCATCAGCCCCAGCATTTT	CASKNPGRLHQPQHF
.	TRBV15	TRBJ2-1	few	TGTGCCACCAGCAGAGATACGGGTCAGTCGAGCAATGAGCAGTTCTTC	CATSRDTGQSSNEQFF
.	TRBV12-3/TRBV12-4	TRBJ1-4	many	TGTGCCAGCAGTTTCCAGGGAAATGAAAAACTGTTTTTT	CASSFQGNEKLFF
.	TRBV2	TRBJ2-7	.	TGTGCCAGCCAGGGTCCCTACGAGCAGTACTTC	CASQGPYEQYF
.	TRBV5-1	TRBJ1-1	.	TGCGCCAGCAGCTTGGAGGCCAGGGTGTTAGCTTTCTTT	CASSLEARVLAFF
.	TRBV7-8	TRBJ1-2	.	TGTGCCAGCAGCTTAGAATTGTTAACGTCTCCTAACTATGGCTACACCTTC	CASSLELLTSPNYGYTF
TRBD2	TRBV6-2/TRBV6-3	TRBJ2-5	few	TGTGCCAGCAGTTACACCGGACTAGCGGGGAGTGAGACCCAGTACTTC	CASSYTGLAGSETQYF
.	TRBV4-3	TRBJ2-1	.	TGCGCCAGCAGGGTAGAGGTAGATCGGGTGAATGAGCAGTTCTTC	CASRVEVDRVNEQFF
.	TRBV6-1	TRBJ1-5	few	TGTGCCAGCAGTGAAGCCCCTGGACAACTCAATCAGCCCCAGCATTTT	CASSEAPGQLNQPQHF
TRBD1	TRBV12-3/TRBV12-4	TRBJ1-1	.	TGTGCCAGCAGTTTTAAGGGGGCAAACACTGAAGCTTTCTTT	CASSFKGANTEAFF
.	TRBV5-1	TRBJ1-1	few	TGCGCCAGCAGCGCCCGGGTGGGAGCGAACACTGAAGCTTTCTTT	CASSARVGANTEAFF
TRBD2	TRBV28	TRBJ2-2	few	TGTGCCACCCGGACTAGCGGGGGGGCGAGAACCGGGGAGCTGTTTTTT	CATRTSGGARTGELFF
.	TRBV6-5	TRBJ2-5	few	TGTGCCAGCAGTTACTCTTTACTTTCCCAAGAGACCCAGTACTTC	CASSYSLLSQETQYF
.	TRBV6-1	TRBJ1-5	.	TGTGCCAGATATCGTCAGCCCCAGCATTTT	CARYRQPQHF
.	TRBV12-3/TRBV12-4	TRBJ2-1	few	TGTGCCAGCAGTCCTGAGACCGATGAGCAGTTCTTC	CASSPETDEQFF
.	TRBV9	TRBJ2-1	many	TGTGCCAGCAGCGTAGCCCCAATTGGGTCCTACAATGAGCAGTTCTTC	CASSVAPIGSYNEQFF
.	TRBV27	TRBJ1-1	.	TGTGCCAGCAGCCAACAGAGGGTCACTGAAGCTTTCTTT	CASSQQRVTEAFF
.	TRBV6-2/TRBV6-3	TRBJ2-1	few	TGTGCCAGCAGTTACTCGGGCGGGGGCCCCTACAATGAGCAGTTCTTC	CASSYSGGGPYNEQFF
.	TRBV29-1	TRBJ2-1	few	TGCAGCGGGAGGTGGGAAAATGAGCAGTTCTTC	CSGRWENEQFF
.	TRBV28	TRBJ2-7	few	TGTGCCAGCAGCCCTATCTGGGACTACGAGCAGTACTTC	CASSPIWDYEQYF
.	TRBV7-9	TRBJ2-7	.	TGTGCCAGCAGCTTACCAGGGCCAGTCTACGAGCAGTACTTC	CASSLPGPVYEQYF
.	TRBV20-1	TRBJ2-7	.	TGCAGTGCTAGAGGGGGGACTCCAAGGGGTAGGTCCTACGAGCAGTACTTC	CSARGGTPRGRSYEQYF
.	TRBV4-1	TRBJ1-1	.	TGCGCCAGCAGTCATGGTGGGCCGGTTACCCCTGAAGCTTTCTTT	CASSHGGPVTPEAFF
.	TRBV28	TRBJ1-5	few	TGTGCCAGCAGTTTATTACAGGTTAGCAATCAGCCCCAGCATTTT	CASSLLQVSNQPQHF
.	TRBV2	TRBJ1-1	.	TGTGCCAGCAGTGTATTTCCGGGGAAGGACACTGAAGCTTTCTTT	CASSVFPGKDTEAFF
TRBD1	TRBV12-3/TRBV12-4	TRBJ1-5	.	TGTGCCAGCACCAAACAGGGGGCTGGGGGCAATCAGCCCCAGCATTTT	CASTKQGAGGNQPQHF
.	TRBV5-1	TRBJ1-1	few	TGCGCCAGCAGCTTGGATAGGGGCCCTAACACTGAAGCTTTCTTT	CASSLDRGPNTEAFF
.	TRBV7-2	TRBJ2-2	few	TGTGCCAGCAGCTTAACCCGGGGAGCTGCGAACACCGGGGAGCTGTTTTTT	CASSLTRGAANTGELFF
TRBD2	TRBV7-2	TRBJ2-5	.	TGTGCCAGCAGCCGTCTAGCGGGGGTGTACGGGACCCAGTACTTC	CASSRLAGVYGTQYF
.	TRBV10-3	TRBJ1-1	.	TGTGCCACCCTCACATCCACCACTGAAGCTTTCTTT	CATLTSTTEAFF
.	TRBV12-3/TRBV12-4	TRBJ2-1	few	TGTGCCAGCAGTTTAGACACAGCCTACAATGAGCAGTTCTTC	CASSLDTAYNEQFF
.	TRBV7-2	TRBJ1-5	.	TGTGCCAGCAGCTTCGGCTATCAGCCCCAGCATTTT	CASSFGYQPQHF
.	TRBV30	TRBJ2-7	many	TGTGCCTGGAGTGTACAAGTAGGGGGGACCTACGAGCAGTACTTC	CAWSVQVGGTYEQYF
TRBD1	TRBV6-2/TRBV6-3	TRBJ2-6	few	TGTGCCAGCAGTTACCATCTTGACAGGGTGGTTCCCTCTGGGGCCAACGTCCTGACTTTC	CASSYHLDRVVPSGANVLTF
.	TRBV27	TRBJ2-1	.	TGTGCCAGCAGTTTATCCCCAGGGAAGGGGCAGTTCTTC	CASSLSPGKGQFF
.	TRBV28	TRBJ1-6	few	TGTGCCAGCCGGACGGACATTAATTCACCCCTCCACTTT	CASRTDINSPLHF